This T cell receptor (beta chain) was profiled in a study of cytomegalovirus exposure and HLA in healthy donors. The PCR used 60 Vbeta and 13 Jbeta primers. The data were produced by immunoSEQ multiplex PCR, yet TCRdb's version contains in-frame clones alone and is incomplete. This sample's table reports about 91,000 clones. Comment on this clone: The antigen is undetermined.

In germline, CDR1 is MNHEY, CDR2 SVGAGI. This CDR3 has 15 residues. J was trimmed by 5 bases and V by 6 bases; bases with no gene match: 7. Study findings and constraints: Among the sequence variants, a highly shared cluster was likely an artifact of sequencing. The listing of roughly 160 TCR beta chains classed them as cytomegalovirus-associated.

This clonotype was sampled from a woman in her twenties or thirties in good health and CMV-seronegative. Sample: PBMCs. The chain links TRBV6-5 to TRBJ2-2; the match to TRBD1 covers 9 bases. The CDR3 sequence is CASRRPGTGTGELFF. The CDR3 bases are TGTGCCAGCAGACGTCCCGGGACAGGGACCGGGGAGCTGTTTTTT.